This T cell receptor beta chain derives from a study of beta chain features in type 1 diabetes. Sorting produced populations that all topped 95% purity. The CDR3 consists of 13 residues. Trimming stripped 6 bases from V and 7 bases from J, with 15 bases between. Germline values: CDR1 MNHNY, CDR2 SVGAGI (reference sequence). As every portion of the isolated RNA was reverse transcribed, the sequencing read expressed TCRB transcripts. About 3.4 million reads on average were seen across naive, central memory and regulatory T cell samples. Produced via immunoSEQ multiplex PCR; TCRdb's table is partial and in-frame only. The sample records about 650,000 clones, around 11% being singletons. Study results and limitations: Here, the possible influence of HLA type (on TCRB rearrangement) remained unresolved. There was a moderate but significant shortening of TCRB CDR3s in all four CD4+ subsets of Type 1 diabetes patients. At VDJ recombination sites, type 1 diabetes patients had fewer insertions and more deleted nucleotides.

This clone has a handful of counts. Its target is unknown. The chain couples TRBV6-6 to TRBJ1-1; D is undetermined. The clonotype originates from a young man with type 1 diabetes. Sequences were obtained from naive CD4+ T cells from blood. The CDR3 coding sequence is TGTGCCAGCAGCAGCGAAGGTTCCGGTGAAGCTTTCTTT. Translation: CASSSEGSGEAFF.